This T cell receptor (beta chain) was captured in a study of T cells in Graves' hyperthyroidism and ophthalmopathy. Overall study results and limits: In validation, the model predicted ophthalmopathy. These predictions came a median about 6.8 months before onset. Stable hyperthyroidism was told apart from ophthalmopathy by a model built on 13 V-J features.

Investigators excluded patients with uncontrolled infection, other autoimmune disease, pregnancy or lactation. Researchers amplified the TCR beta CDR3 regions from RNA transcripts. Initially, a first-round RT-PCR of the TCR CDR3 employed the HTBI primer set. MiXCR, applied by TCRdb to the multiplex PCR reads, yields one record per CDR3 protein. Of 30,000 to 45,000 distinct CDR3 sequences in the sample, about 47% were seen once. To note about this clonotype: Antigen unknown.

Germline CDR1 is MGHDK and CDR2 is SYGVNS. Trimming shortened V by 8 bases and J by 7 bases, and 3 bases separated the two germline ends. This CDR3 contains 9 residues. This receptor was obtained from a man aged 40-50 years with Graves' ophthalmopathy. This rearrangement joins TRBV25-1 to TRBJ1-5, with D uncertain. Material: blood. In DNA, the CDR3 is TGTGCCAGCGGACAGCCCCAGCATTTT. Its protein product is CASGQPQHF.